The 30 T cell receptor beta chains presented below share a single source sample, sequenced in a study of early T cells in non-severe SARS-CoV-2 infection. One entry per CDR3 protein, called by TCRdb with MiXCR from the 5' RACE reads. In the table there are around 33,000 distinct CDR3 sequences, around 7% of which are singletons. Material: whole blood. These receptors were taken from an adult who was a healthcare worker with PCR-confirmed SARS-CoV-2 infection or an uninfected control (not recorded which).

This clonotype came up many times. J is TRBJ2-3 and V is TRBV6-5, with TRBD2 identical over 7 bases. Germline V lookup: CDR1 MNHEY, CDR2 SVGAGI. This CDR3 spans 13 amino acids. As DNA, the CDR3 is TGTGTGATTACTAGCGCCCGCACAGATACGCAGTATTTT. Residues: CVITSARTDTQYF.

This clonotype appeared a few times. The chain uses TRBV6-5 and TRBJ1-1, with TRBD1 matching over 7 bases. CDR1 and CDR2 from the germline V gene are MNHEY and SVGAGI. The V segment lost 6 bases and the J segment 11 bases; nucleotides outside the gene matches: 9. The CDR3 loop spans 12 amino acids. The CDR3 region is CASSQGVEGAFF. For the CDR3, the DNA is TGTGCCAGCAGCCAGGGGGTGGAGGGGGCTTTCTTT.

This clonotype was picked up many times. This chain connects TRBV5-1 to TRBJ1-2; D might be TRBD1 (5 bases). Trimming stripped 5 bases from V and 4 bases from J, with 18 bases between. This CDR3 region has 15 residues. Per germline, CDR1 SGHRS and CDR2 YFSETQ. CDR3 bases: TGCGCCAGCAGGCCCCGGGACGGAGAGCTCTATGGCTACACCTTC. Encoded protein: CASRPRDGELYGYTF.

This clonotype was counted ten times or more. The CDR3 coding sequence is TGCGCCAGCAGCCAACCAGTTGCGGGGACACGCTATGGCTACACCTTC. It codes for CASSQPVAGTRYGYTF. The chain is built from TRBV4-1 and TRBJ1-2, with D maybe TRBD1 (6 bases). V shed 2 bases and J shed 4 bases, with 17 bases lying between them. There are 16 residues in the CDR3. The germline CDR1 and CDR2 sequences are MGHRA and YSYEKL.

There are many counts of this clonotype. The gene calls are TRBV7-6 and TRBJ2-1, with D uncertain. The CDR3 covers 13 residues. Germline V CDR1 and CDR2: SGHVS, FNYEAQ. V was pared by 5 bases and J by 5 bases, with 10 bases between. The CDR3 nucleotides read TGTGCCAGCAGCCTTGGGCTAGACAATGAGCAGTTCTTC. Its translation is CASSLGLDNEQFF.

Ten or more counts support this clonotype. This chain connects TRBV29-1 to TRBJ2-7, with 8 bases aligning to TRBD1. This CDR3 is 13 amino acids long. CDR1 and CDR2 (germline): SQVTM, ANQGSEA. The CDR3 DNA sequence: TGCACTCCCAGGGGGCCGCCCTCCTACGAGCAGTACTTC. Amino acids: CTPRGPPSYEQYF.

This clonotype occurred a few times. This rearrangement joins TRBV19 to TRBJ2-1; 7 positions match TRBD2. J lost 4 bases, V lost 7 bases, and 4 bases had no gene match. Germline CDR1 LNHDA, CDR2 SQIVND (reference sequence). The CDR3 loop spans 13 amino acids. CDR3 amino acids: CASNEGGYNEQFF. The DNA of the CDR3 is TGTGCCAGTAATGAGGGAGGGTACAATGAGCAGTTCTTC.

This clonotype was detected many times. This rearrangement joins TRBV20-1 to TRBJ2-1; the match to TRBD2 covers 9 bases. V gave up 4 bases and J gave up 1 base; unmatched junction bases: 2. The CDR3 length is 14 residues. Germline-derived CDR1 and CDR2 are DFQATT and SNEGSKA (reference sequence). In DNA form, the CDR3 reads TGCAGTGCTATAGCGGGAGCGTCCTACAATGAGCAGTTCTTC. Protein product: CSAIAGASYNEQFF.

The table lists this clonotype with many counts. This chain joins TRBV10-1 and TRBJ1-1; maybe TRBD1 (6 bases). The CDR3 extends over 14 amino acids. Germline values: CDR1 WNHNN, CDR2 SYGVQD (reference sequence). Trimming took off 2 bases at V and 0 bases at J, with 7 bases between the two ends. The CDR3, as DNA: TGCGCCAGCAGTGAGGCAGGGGTGAACACTGAAGCTTTCTTT. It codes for CASSEAGVNTEAFF.

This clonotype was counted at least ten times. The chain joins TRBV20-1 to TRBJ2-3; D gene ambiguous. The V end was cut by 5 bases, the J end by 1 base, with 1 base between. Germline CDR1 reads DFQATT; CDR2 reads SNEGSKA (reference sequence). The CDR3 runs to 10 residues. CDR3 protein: CSARTDTQYF. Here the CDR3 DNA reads TGCAGTGCTCGCACAGATACGCAGTATTTT.

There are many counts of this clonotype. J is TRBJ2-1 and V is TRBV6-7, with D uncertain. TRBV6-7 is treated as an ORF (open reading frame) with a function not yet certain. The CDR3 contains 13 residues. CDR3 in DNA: TGTGTTTGGTGGGGTCGGTCCTACAATGAGCAGTTCTTC. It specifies CVWWGRSYNEQFF.

CDR3 loop: CASSRGLAGVWDEQFF. CDR3 DNA sequence: TGTGCCAGCAGTAGGGGACTAGCGGGAGTATGGGATGAGCAGTTCTTC. The chain joins TRBV6-1 to TRBJ2-1; TRBD2 matches at 14 bases. V dropped 5 bases and J dropped 8; count of bases not matched to a gene: 8. The CDR3 sequence is 16 residues long. Germline CDR1 and CDR2: MNHNS and SASEGT.

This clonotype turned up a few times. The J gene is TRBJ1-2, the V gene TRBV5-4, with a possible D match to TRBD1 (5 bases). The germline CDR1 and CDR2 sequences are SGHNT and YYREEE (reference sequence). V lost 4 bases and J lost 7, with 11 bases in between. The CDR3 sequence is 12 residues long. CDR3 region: CASSVGGAGYTF. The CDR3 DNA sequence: TGTGCCAGCAGCGTGGGTGGGGCTGGCTACACCTTC.

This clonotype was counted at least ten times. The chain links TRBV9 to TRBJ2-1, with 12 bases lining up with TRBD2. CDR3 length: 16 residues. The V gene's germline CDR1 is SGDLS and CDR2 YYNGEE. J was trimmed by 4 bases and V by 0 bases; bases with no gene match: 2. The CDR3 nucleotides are TGTGCCAGCAGCGTAGGGACTAGCGGGATTTACAATGAGCAGTTCTTC. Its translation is CASSVGTSGIYNEQFF. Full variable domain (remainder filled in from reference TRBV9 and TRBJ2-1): DSGVTQTPKHLITATGQRVTLRCSPRSGDLSVYWYQQSLDQGLQFLIQYYNGEERAKGNILERFSAQQFPDLHSELNLSSLELGDSALYFCASSVGTSGIYNEQFFGPGTRLTVL.

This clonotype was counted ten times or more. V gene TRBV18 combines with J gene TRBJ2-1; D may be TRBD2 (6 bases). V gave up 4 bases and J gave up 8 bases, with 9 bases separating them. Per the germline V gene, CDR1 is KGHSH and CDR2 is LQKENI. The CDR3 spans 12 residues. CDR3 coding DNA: TGTGCCAGCTCACTACAGCGGGATGAGCAGTTCTTC. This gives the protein CASSLQRDEQFF. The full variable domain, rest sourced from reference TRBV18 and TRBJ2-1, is NAGVMQNPRHLVRRRGQEARLRCSPMKGHSHVYWYRQLPEEGLKFMVYLQKENIIDESGMPKERFSAEFPKEGPSILRIQQVVRGDSAAYFCASSLQRDEQFFGPGTRLTVL.

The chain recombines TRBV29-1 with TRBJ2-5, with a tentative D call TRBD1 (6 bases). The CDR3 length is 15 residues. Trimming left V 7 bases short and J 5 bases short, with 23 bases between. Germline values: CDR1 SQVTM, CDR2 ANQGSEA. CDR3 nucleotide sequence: TGCAGCGCCCAACCCCTACAGGGTCCGGGGGAGACCCAGTACTTC. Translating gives CSAQPLQGPGETQYF.

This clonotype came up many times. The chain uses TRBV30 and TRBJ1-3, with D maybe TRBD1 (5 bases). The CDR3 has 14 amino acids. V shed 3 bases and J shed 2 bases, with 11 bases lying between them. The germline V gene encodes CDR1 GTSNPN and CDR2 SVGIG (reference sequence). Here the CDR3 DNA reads TGTGCCTGGAGCTGGGGGGTAACTGGAAACACCATATATTTT. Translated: CAWSWGVTGNTIYF. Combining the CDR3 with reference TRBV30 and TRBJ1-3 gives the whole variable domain SQTIHQWPATLVQPVGSPLSLECTVEGTSNPNLYWYRQAAGRGLQLLFYSVGIGQISSEVPQNLSASRPQDRQFILSSKKLLLSDSGFYLCAWSWGVTGNTIYFGEGSWLTVV.

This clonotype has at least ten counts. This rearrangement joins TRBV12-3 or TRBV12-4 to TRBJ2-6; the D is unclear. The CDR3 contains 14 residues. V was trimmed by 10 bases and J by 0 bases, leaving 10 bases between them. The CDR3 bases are TGTGCCACCGGTCCCAACTCTGGGGCCAACGTCCTGACTTTC. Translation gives CATGPNSGANVLTF.

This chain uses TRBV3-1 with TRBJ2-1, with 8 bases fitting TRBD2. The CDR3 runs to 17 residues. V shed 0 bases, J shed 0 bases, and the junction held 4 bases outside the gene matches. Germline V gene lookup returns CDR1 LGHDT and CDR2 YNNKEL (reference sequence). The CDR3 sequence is CASSQEDGLASYNEQFF. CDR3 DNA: TGTGCCAGCAGCCAAGAAGATGGACTAGCCTCCTACAATGAGCAGTTCTTC.

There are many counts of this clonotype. The CDR3 DNA is TGTGCCAGCAGCCCCTACAGCGCAGGGGGCTACACCTTC. This codes for CASSPYSAGGYTF. V gene TRBV3-1 combines with J gene TRBJ1-2; maybe TRBD1 (5 bases). CDR3 length equals 13 residues. V was trimmed by 4 bases and J by 8 bases, leaving 14 bases between them. The germline V gene encodes CDR1 LGHDT and CDR2 YNNKEL (reference sequence).

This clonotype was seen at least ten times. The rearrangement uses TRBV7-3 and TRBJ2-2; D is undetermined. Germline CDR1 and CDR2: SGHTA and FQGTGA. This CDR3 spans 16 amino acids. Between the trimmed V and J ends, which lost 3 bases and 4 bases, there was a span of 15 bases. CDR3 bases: TGTGCCAGCAGCTTGTTTGGGAAGACGGGCACCGGGGAGCTGTTTTTT. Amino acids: CASSLFGKTGTGELFF.

The CDR3 DNA follows: TGCAGCGTTGAGTTCCCGGGACAGGTTAAGGGGGAGCTGTTTTTT. This gives the protein CSVEFPGQVKGELFF. V is TRBV29-1 and J is TRBJ2-2; 8 bases map to TRBD1. This CDR3 region has 15 residues. J gave up 8 bases and V 3 bases, and 11 bases lay outside the gene matches. The germline gives CDR1 SQVTM, CDR2 ANQGSEA.

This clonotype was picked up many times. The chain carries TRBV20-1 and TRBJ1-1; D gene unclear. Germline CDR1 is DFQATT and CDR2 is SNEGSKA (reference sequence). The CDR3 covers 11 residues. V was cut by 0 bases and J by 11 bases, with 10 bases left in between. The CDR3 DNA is TGCAGTGCTAGAGATAGAGGGTTGGCTTTCTTT. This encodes CSARDRGLAFF.

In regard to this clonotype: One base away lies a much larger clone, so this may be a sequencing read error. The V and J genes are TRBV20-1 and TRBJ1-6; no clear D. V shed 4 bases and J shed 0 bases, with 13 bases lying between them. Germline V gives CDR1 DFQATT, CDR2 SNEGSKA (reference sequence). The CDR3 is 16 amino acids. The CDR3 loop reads CSAIDAKSSYNSPLHF. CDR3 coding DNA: TGCAGTGCTATAGATGCGAAGAGCTCCTATAATTCACCCCTCCACTTT.

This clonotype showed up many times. The CDR3 DNA follows: TGCAGTGCTAAGAGCGGGGGAGAAGTTGATGAGCAGTTCTTC. Translation gives CSAKSGGEVDEQFF. The chain links TRBV20-1 to TRBJ2-1; TRBD2 matches 8 bases. CDR3 length: 14 residues. V was pared by 4 bases and J by 8 bases, with 10 bases of the junction left unmatched. Germline V gives CDR1 DFQATT, CDR2 SNEGSKA (reference sequence).

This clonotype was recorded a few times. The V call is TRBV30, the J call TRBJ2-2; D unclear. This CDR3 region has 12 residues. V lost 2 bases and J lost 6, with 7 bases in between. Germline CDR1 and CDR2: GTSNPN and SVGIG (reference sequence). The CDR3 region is CAWSRTAGELFF. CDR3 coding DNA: TGTGCCTGGAGTAGGACCGCCGGGGAGCTGTTTTTT.

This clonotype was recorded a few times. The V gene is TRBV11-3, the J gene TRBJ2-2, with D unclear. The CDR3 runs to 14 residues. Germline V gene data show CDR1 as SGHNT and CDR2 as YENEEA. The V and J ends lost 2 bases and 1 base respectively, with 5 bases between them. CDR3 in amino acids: CASSLSQNTGELFF. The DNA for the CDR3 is TGTGCCAGCAGCTTAAGTCAGAACACCGGGGAGCTGTTTTTT.

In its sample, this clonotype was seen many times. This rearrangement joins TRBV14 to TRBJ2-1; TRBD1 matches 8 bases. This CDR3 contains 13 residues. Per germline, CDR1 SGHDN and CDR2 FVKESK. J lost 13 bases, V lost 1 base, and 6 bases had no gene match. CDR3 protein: CASSQGPGGIQFF. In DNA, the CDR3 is TGTGCCAGCAGCCAAGGTCCAGGGGGCATTCAGTTCTTC.

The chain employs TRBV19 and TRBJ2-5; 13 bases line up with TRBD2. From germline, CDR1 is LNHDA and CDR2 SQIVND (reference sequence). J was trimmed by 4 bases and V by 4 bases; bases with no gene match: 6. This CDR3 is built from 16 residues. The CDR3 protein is CASSSWTSGSGETQYF. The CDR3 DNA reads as TGTGCCAGTAGTAGCTGGACTAGCGGGAGCGGAGAGACCCAGTACTTC. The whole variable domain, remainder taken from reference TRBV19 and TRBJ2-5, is DGGITQSPKYLFRKEGQNVTLSCEQNLNHDAMYWYRQDPGQGLRLIYYSQIVNDFQKGDIAEGYSVSREKKESFPLTVTSAQKNPTAFYLCASSSWTSGSGETQYFGPGTRLLVL.

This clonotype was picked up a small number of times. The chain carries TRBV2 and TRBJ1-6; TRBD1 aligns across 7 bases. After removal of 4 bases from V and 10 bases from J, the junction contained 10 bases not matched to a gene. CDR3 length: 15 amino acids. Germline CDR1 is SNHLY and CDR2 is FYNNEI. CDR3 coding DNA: TGTGCCAGCAGTGGAGACAGGGCGGGTCGATCACCCCTCCACTTT. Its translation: CASSGDRAGRSPLHF.